The 28 T cell receptor beta chains below come from one sample, sequenced in a study of OX40 agonist ivuxolimab in advanced cancers. Using immunoSEQ multiplex PCR, the repertoire was profiled, and TCRdb retains in-frame clones only, with some absent. The sample records around 20,000 clones, roughly 82% being singletons. The source material was CD4+ or CD8+ T cells sorted from blood, sampled in a trial of the OX40 agonist ivuxolimab. The receptors here all came from an adult with an advanced solid tumor such as melanoma, head and neck, liver or kidney cancer.

The V call is TRBV4-1, the J call TRBJ2-2, with a tentative D call TRBD1 (6 bases). V lost 6 bases and J lost 4, with 21 bases in between. CDR1 MGHRA and CDR2 YSYEKL come from the germline V gene. The CDR3 has 17 amino acids. The CDR3 DNA sequence: TGCGCCAGCAGGAGGACAGCAAGCTATGAACTCACCGGGGAGCTGTTTTTT. Translation: CASRRTASYELTGELFF.

This clone was detected only once. The chain has TRBV5-4 and TRBJ1-1, with TRBD1 identical over 10 bases. Germline V lookup: CDR1 SGHNT, CDR2 YYREEE (reference sequence). V was pared by 5 bases and J by 6 bases, with 7 bases of the junction left unmatched. This CDR3 is 14 amino acids long. CDR3 sequence reads: CASSSRQGAPEAFF. The CDR3 coding sequence is TGTGCCAGCAGTTCTAGACAGGGGGCCCCTGAAGCTTTCTTT.

This chain joins TRBV4-1 and TRBJ1-2; TRBD1 aligns across 8 bases. The CDR3 loop spans 17 amino acids. Trimming removed 0 bases from V and 1 base from J; junction bases left unmatched: 7. In germline, CDR1 is MGHRA, CDR2 YSYEKL. In DNA, the CDR3 is TGCGCCAGCAGCCAAGATTTCAGACAGGGGTTTAACTATGGCTACACCTTC. Its translation: CASSQDFRQGFNYGYTF.

This clone showed up just a few times. The chain is built from TRBV28 and TRBJ1-2; 8 bases are a match to TRBD1. V lost 6 bases and J lost 7; bases outside the gene matches: 7. The CDR3 totals 13 residues. Germline CDR1 reads MDHEN; CDR2 reads SYDVKM. The CDR3 loop reads CASRLRGTGGYTF. CDR3 DNA sequence: TGTGCCAGCAGATTAAGGGGGACAGGTGGCTACACCTTC.

The chain recombines TRBV19 with TRBJ1-2; TRBD1 might be the D (5 bases). Trimming left V 7 bases short and J 2 bases short, with 11 bases between. Germline lookup yields CDR1 LNHDA and CDR2 SQIVND (reference sequence). The CDR3 extends over 13 amino acids. CDR3: CASNPGGNYGYTF. In DNA, the CDR3 is TGTGCCAGTAACCCCGGGGGAAACTATGGCTACACCTTC.

This chain uses TRBV7-9 with TRBJ2-2; 8 nucleotides match TRBD1. CDR3 length: 16 amino acids. The J segment lost 5 bases and the V segment lost 6 bases, leaving 11 bases of the junction unmatched. Germline V gene data show CDR1 as SEHNR and CDR2 as FQNEAQ (reference sequence). The CDR3 nucleotides are TGTGCCAGCAGTAAATCAGGGGGCGCCGGGACCGGGGAGCTGTTTTTT. Its protein product is CASSKSGGAGTGELFF.

The gene calls are TRBV6-5 and TRBJ1-5; no clear D gene. Germline CDR1 and CDR2: MNHEY and SVGAGI. V was cut by 2 bases and J by 6 bases, with 8 bases left in between. There are 13 residues in the CDR3. This CDR3 reads CASSYGLSQPQHF. CDR3 nucleotides: TGTGCCAGCAGTTACGGGTTAAGTCAGCCCCAGCATTTT.

The chain uses TRBV27 and TRBJ1-2, with TRBD1 matching 8 bases. This CDR3 comprises 13 residues. Trimming cost V 8 bases and J 4 bases; bases outside gene matches: 6. From germline, CDR1 is MNHEY and CDR2 SMNVEV (reference sequence). CDR3 sequence (DNA): TGTGCCAGCGGACAGGGAGGCGGCTATGGCTACACCTTC. It is translated as CASGQGGGYGYTF.

This chain uses TRBV14 with TRBJ2-5; the match to TRBD2 covers 8 bases. With V trimmed by 0 bases and J by 5 bases, 17 bases remained unmatched. Looked up from germline, CDR1 is SGHDN and CDR2 is FVKESK. CDR3 size: 19 residues. CDR3 sequence (DNA): TGTGCCAGCAGCCAAGATAGAATTAGCGGGACCCGTCGGTGGGAGACCCAGTACTTC. Protein product: CASSQDRISGTRRWETQYF.

The chain has TRBV6-5 and TRBJ2-7; D remains ambiguous. The germline CDR1 and CDR2 sequences are MNHEY and SVGAGI. This CDR3 has 13 amino acids. Trimming pared 5 bases from V and 2 bases from J, leaving 10 bases between. CDR3 sequence reads: CASSLGPTYEQYF. In DNA form, the CDR3 reads TGTGCCAGCAGTCTCGGCCCGACCTACGAGCAGTACTTC.

The CDR3 bases are TGTGCCAGCAGCGTAGGGGGACAGGGGAGTAACACTGAAGCTTTCTTT. Translating it yields CASSVGGQGSNTEAFF. J is TRBJ1-1 and V is TRBV9; 10 nucleotides align to TRBD1. The J segment lost 2 bases and the V segment lost 0 bases, leaving 4 bases of the junction unmatched. CDR1 and CDR2 (germline): SGDLS, YYNGEE. This CDR3 has 16 amino acids.

This clone came up a few times. The chain has TRBV16 and TRBJ2-7; a weak D match, TRBD2 (6 bases). The CDR3 is made up of 12 amino acids. Germline CDR1 KGHSY, CDR2 FQNENV. V lost 8 bases and J 5 bases, leaving 13 bases between the germline ends. The CDR3 loop is CASGGEGNEQYF. The CDR3 DNA is TGTGCCAGCGGAGGGGAAGGGAACGAGCAGTACTTC.

The chain is built from TRBV27 and TRBJ1-2; TRBD1 aligns across 8 bases. CDR3 length: 14 residues. Germline-derived CDR1 and CDR2 are MNHEY and SMNVEV (reference sequence). Unmatched junction bases numbered 7, after V lost 3 bases and J lost 7 bases. The CDR3 DNA reads as TGTGCCAGCAGTTTGTTTGCAGGGGGCGGTGGCTACACCTTC. It is translated as CASSLFAGGGGYTF.

V gene TRBV9 combines with J gene TRBJ1-2; D is undetermined. This CDR3 comprises 15 residues. Trimming stripped 1 base from V and 5 bases from J, with 15 bases between. Per germline, CDR1 SGDLS and CDR2 YYNGEE. CDR3 DNA: TGTGCCAGCAGCGTATCGTACCGGGCCCATTATGGCTACACCTTC. This gives the protein CASSVSYRAHYGYTF.

The chain has TRBV5-4 and TRBJ1-5; D remains ambiguous. With 4 bases removed from V and 5 bases from J, the gap between germline ends came to 10 bases. CDR3 length: 13 amino acids. Germline V lookup: CDR1 SGHNT, CDR2 YYREEE (reference sequence). DNA for the CDR3: TGTGCCAGCAGCATAGGGATTGATCAGCCCCAGCATTTT. Its protein product is CASSIGIDQPQHF.

The V gene is TRBV5-1, the J gene TRBJ2-7; 10 nucleotides match TRBD2. The length of the CDR3 is 15 residues. With 0 bases clipped from V and 6 bases from J, the junction kept 6 bases outside the gene matches. The germline CDR1 and CDR2 sequences are SGHRS and YFSETQ. The CDR3 DNA reads TGCGCCAGCAGCTTGGTCGCTAGCGGGAGTTCCGAGCAGTACTTC. Translated, it gives CASSLVASGSSEQYF.

The genes are TRBV27 and TRBJ2-3, with TRBD2 matching 11 bases. CDR1 and CDR2 (germline): MNHEY, SMNVEV (reference sequence). J gave up 6 bases and V 6 bases, and 11 bases lay outside the gene matches. CDR3 size: 16 residues. CDR3 region: CASSPGTSGLGDTQYF. The CDR3 DNA follows: TGTGCCAGCAGCCCGGGGACTAGCGGTCTGGGGGATACGCAGTATTTT.

This chain joins TRBV28 and TRBJ1-1, with 10 positions matching TRBD1. V lost 7 bases and J lost 7; bases outside the gene matches: 9. This CDR3 is built from 14 residues. The germline gives CDR1 MDHEN, CDR2 SYDVKM. The CDR3 DNA follows: TGTGCCAGCACTCCCGACAGGGGGCTTGGTGAAGCTTTCTTT. Protein: CASTPDRGLGEAFF.

CDR3 nucleotides: TGTGCCAGCAGCTTAGTCGGGGGGGAGGGAGAGACCCAGTACTTC. Translation: CASSLVGGEGETQYF. V and J are TRBV11-2 and TRBJ2-5; 8 nucleotides line up with TRBD2. V was pared by 1 base and J by 4 bases, with 5 bases of the junction left unmatched. The CDR3 contains 15 residues. Per the germline V gene, CDR1 is SGHAT and CDR2 is FQNNGV.

The chain joins TRBV28 to TRBJ2-1; TRBD2 is a possible D gene (6 bases). Per the germline V gene, CDR1 is MDHEN and CDR2 is SYDVKM. The V and J ends lost 2 bases and 0 bases respectively, with 20 bases between them. This CDR3 spans 19 amino acids. The CDR3, as DNA: TGTGCCAGCAGTTTAAGGAGGGACGACTACCCGAGCTCCTACAATGAGCAGTTCTTC. It is translated as CASSLRRDDYPSSYNEQFF.

V and J are TRBV7-9 and TRBJ1-3, with D possibly matching TRBD1 (5 bases). Trimming stripped 6 bases from V and 0 bases from J, with 12 bases between. The CDR3 is 15 amino acids. CDR1 is SEHNR, CDR2 FQNEAQ, per germline (reference sequence). Here the CDR3 reads CASRGQLFSGNTIYF. In DNA form, the CDR3 reads TGTGCCAGCAGAGGACAACTATTCTCTGGAAACACCATATATTTT.

The J gene is TRBJ2-2, the V gene TRBV5-5, with unresolved D. There are 16 residues in the CDR3. V was trimmed by 0 bases and J by 3 bases, leaving 12 bases between them. Germline V CDR1 and CDR2: SGHKS, YYEKEE (reference sequence). The CDR3 spells CASSLEGSLYTGELFF. CDR3 nucleotide sequence: TGTGCCAGCAGCTTGGAAGGTAGCTTGTACACCGGGGAGCTGTTTTTT.

CDR3 sequence reads: CASSIVTGAYTEAFF. CDR3 bases: TGTGCCAGTAGTATAGTGACAGGGGCGTACACTGAAGCTTTCTTT. The chain combines TRBV19 with TRBJ1-1, with 8 positions matching TRBD1. V gave up 1 base and J gave up 3 bases; unmatched junction bases: 4. This CDR3 is built from 15 residues. In germline, CDR1 is LNHDA, CDR2 SQIVND (reference sequence).

This chain uses TRBV30 with TRBJ2-7; possible D gene TRBD2, 5 bases. Trimming cost V 3 bases and J 0 bases, with 15 bases left between them. Germline CDR1 reads GTSNPN; CDR2 reads SVGIG (reference sequence). The CDR3 contains 15 residues. The CDR3 DNA reads as TGTGCCTGGAGGATCGGAGAGGGAAGCTCCTACGAGCAGTACTTC. It codes for CAWRIGEGSSYEQYF.

The V and J genes are TRBV5-8 and TRBJ1-5; 10 nucleotides line up with TRBD1. From germline, CDR1 is SGHTS and CDR2 YDEGEE. With 2 bases clipped from V and 6 bases from J, the junction kept 5 bases outside the gene matches. This CDR3 region has 15 residues. DNA of the CDR3: TGTGCCAGCAGCTTCGGGACAGGGGCGGCTCAGCCCCAGCATTTT. Its protein is CASSFGTGAAQPQHF.

The chain combines TRBV12-5 with TRBJ2-2, with 7 bases that match TRBD2. This CDR3 has 18 residues. The ends lost 1 base at V and 4 bases at J; junction bases unmatched: 12. The germline CDR1 and CDR2 sequences are LGHNT and FRNRAP. CDR3 loop: CASGLDLAVGERTGELFF. CDR3 coding DNA: TGTGCTAGTGGTTTGGACCTAGCGGTTGGGGAGCGCACCGGGGAGCTGTTTTTT.

The chain recombines TRBV7-9 with TRBJ1-2; TRBD1 matches 7 bases. Unmatched junction bases numbered 12, after V lost 1 base and J lost 4 bases. The CDR3 has 17 amino acids. Germline values: CDR1 SEHNR, CDR2 FQNEAQ (reference sequence). As DNA, the CDR3 is TGTGCCAGCAGCTTAGGTAGAGGGGGCGCAACTCCCTATGGCTACACCTTC. Residues: CASSLGRGGATPYGYTF. The variable domain in full, completed from reference TRBV7-9 and TRBJ1-2, reads DTGVSQNPRHKITKRGQNVTFRCDPISEHNRLYWYRQTLGQGPEFLTYFQNEAQLEKSRLLSDRFSAERPKGSFSTLEIQRTEQGDSAMYLCASSLGRGGATPYGYTFGSGTRLTVV.

This rearrangement joins TRBV27 to TRBJ2-5; D uncertain. V lost 2 bases and J lost 2, with 9 bases in between. The germline V gene has CDR1 MNHEY and CDR2 SMNVEV (reference sequence). This CDR3 contains 14 residues. CDR3 nucleotide sequence: TGTGCCAGCAGTTTAAACTGGGGTCAAGAGACCCAGTACTTC. Translating it yields CASSLNWGQETQYF.